Presented here are 32 T cell receptor beta chains from one specimen sequenced in a study of beta chain features in type 1 diabetes. Investigators reverse transcribed all isolated RNA, so they sequenced expressed TCRB transcripts. Measured with immunoSEQ multiplex PCR; TCRdb has only the in-frame clones, and not every one. The repertoire holds 350,000 to 450,000 clones, with approximately 16% as singletons. The sequenced material came from naive CD4+ T cells from blood. These receptor sequences come from a woman under 30 in good health.

The rearrangement joins TRBV4-1 to TRBJ2-3; 11 positions agree with TRBD2. Germline V gene lookup returns CDR1 MGHRA and CDR2 YSYEKL. The V gene end was trimmed by 4 bases and the J gene end by 2 bases; junction bases not matched to a gene: 8. The CDR3 length is 17 residues. DNA for the CDR3: TGCGCCAGCAGCCGAGGGATACTAGCGGGAGCCACAGATACGCAGTATTTT. Its translation: CASSRGILAGATDTQYF.

The CDR3 DNA reads as TGCGCCAGCAGCCAAGATCAGGGAGAGACCCAGTACTTC. Translated, it gives CASSQDQGETQYF. This chain joins TRBV4-1 and TRBJ2-5; tentatively, D is TRBD1 (5 bases). The CDR3 sequence is 13 residues long. The ends were cut back, 0 bases at V and 4 bases at J, with 6 bases in the middle. Germline V gives CDR1 MGHRA, CDR2 YSYEKL.

This clone showed up just a few times. This chain uses TRBV5-1 with TRBJ2-5; D unclear. The germline CDR1 and CDR2 sequences are SGHRS and YFSETQ. The ends were cut back, 1 base at V and 1 base at J, with 8 bases in the middle. The CDR3 loop spans 14 amino acids. This chain's CDR3 is CASSLQVSQETQYF. CDR3 bases: TGCGCCAGCAGCTTGCAGGTCTCCCAAGAGACCCAGTACTTC. Complete variable domain (other parts from reference TRBV5-1 and TRBJ2-5): KAGVTQTPRYLIKTRGQQVTLSCSPISGHRSVSWYQQTPGQGLQFLFEYFSETQRNKGNFPGRFSGRQFSNSRSEMNVSTLELGDSALYLCASSLQVSQETQYFGPGTRLLVL.

V and J are TRBV29-1 and TRBJ2-6; a possible D gene is TRBD1 (5 bases). CDR3 length: 15 amino acids. V lost 5 bases and J lost 1, with 12 bases in between. CDR1 is SQVTM and CDR2 is ANQGSEA in the germline V gene. The CDR3 DNA is TGCAGCGTTCCGCGGACATCTTCTGGGGCCAACGTCCTGACTTTC. Amino acids: CSVPRTSSGANVLTF.

This clone was detected a few times. The V and J genes are TRBV7-2 and TRBJ2-1; tentatively, D is TRBD2 (6 bases). V was pared by 1 base and J by 5 bases, with 15 bases between. This CDR3 is 16 amino acids long. Germline lookup yields CDR1 SGHTA and CDR2 FQGNSA. The CDR3 region has the DNA TGTGCCAGCAGCTTAGTCGTCTGGCGGGACGACAATGAGCAGTTCTTC. Its protein is CASSLVVWRDDNEQFF.

V is TRBV7-3 and J is TRBJ1-3, with 9 bases identical to TRBD1. Germline values: CDR1 SGHTA, CDR2 FQGTGA. V dropped 5 bases and J dropped 2; count of bases not matched to a gene: 4. This CDR3 has 15 amino acids. The CDR3 region is CASSLDRGTGNTIYF. DNA for the CDR3: TGTGCCAGCAGCCTGGACAGGGGAACTGGAAACACCATATATTTT.

V usage is TRBV7-9 and J usage is TRBJ1-1; the D gene is possibly TRBD1 (6 bases). Germline lookup yields CDR1 SEHNR and CDR2 FQNEAQ (reference sequence). This CDR3 has 15 residues. Trimming removed 1 base at V and 5 bases at J, with 14 bases between. The CDR3 region is CASSLGNRVRTEAFF. CDR3 DNA: TGTGCCAGCAGCTTAGGAAACAGGGTTAGAACTGAAGCTTTCTTT.

This sequence joins TRBV18 and TRBJ1-1; no firm D call. The germline V and J ends were trimmed by 0 bases and 9 bases, with 14 bases remaining between them. The germline V gene has CDR1 KGHSH and CDR2 LQKENI. The CDR3 loop spans 14 amino acids. CDR3 loop: CASSPPARRAQAFF. CDR3 nucleotides: TGTGCCAGCTCACCACCCGCCAGGAGGGCCCAAGCTTTCTTT.

This clone was observed a few times. The chain links TRBV30 to TRBJ1-1, with D maybe TRBD1 (5 bases). Germline V gives CDR1 GTSNPN, CDR2 SVGIG (reference sequence). Trimming took 2 bases from V and 11 from J, leaving 15 bases between them. The CDR3 has 12 residues. The DNA for the CDR3 is TGTGCCTGGAGTTCCACCGGGACTCTGGCTTTCTTT. Protein product: CAWSSTGTLAFF.

This clone was counted a few times. The rearrangement joins TRBV30 to TRBJ2-3; TRBD1 aligns across 9 bases. J was trimmed by 1 base and V by 4 bases; bases with no gene match: 6. Germline V gene lookup returns CDR1 GTSNPN and CDR2 SVGIG (reference sequence). The CDR3 is 15 amino acids. The CDR3 bases are TGTGCCTGGACCCGGGGACAGGGCCGCACAGATACGCAGTATTTT. This sequence encodes CAWTRGQGRTDTQYF.

The chain uses TRBV21-1 and TRBJ2-1; the DNA was not compared with TRBD2, the D call given in the table. TRBV21-1 is shown as a pseudogene. This CDR3 is built from 11 residues. The CDR3 here is CASSKRDEQFF. In nucleotides, the CDR3 is TGTGCCAGCAGCAAACGGGATGAGCAGTTCTTC.

Of note for this clone: Distinct nucleotide sequences in the sample also encode this CDR3. The chain joins TRBV18 to TRBJ2-2, with no clear D. The CDR3 spans 13 residues. Germline assignment: CDR1 KGHSH and CDR2 LQKENI. Trimming left V 3 bases short and J 1 base short, with 3 bases between. In nucleotides, the CDR3 is TGTGCCAGCTCACCCCAGAACACCGGGGAGCTGTTTTTT. Translating it yields CASSPQNTGELFF.

This clone has more than one count but fewer than ten. The rearrangement links TRBV7-2 to TRBJ1-1, with D perhaps matching TRBD1 (6 bases). The CDR3 spans 13 residues. CDR1 is SGHTA, CDR2 FQGNSA, per germline. V lost 5 bases and J 1 base, leaving 8 bases between the germline ends. The CDR3 sequence is CASSAQGNTEAFF. DNA of the CDR3: TGTGCCAGCAGCGCACAGGGGAACACTGAAGCTTTCTTT.

This rearrangement joins TRBV5-1 to TRBJ1-2; possibly TRBD1 for D (6 bases). V gave up 0 bases and J gave up 2 bases, with 11 bases separating them. This CDR3 region has 15 residues. Germline lookup yields CDR1 SGHRS and CDR2 YFSETQ. CDR3 sequence: CASSLGGGRNYGYTF. CDR3 nucleotide sequence: TGCGCCAGCAGCTTGGGAGGGGGTAGGAACTATGGCTACACCTTC.

The J gene is TRBJ2-6, the V gene TRBV7-9, with a weak D call TRBD1 (5 bases). The CDR3 length is 18 residues. Germline-derived CDR1 and CDR2 are SEHNR and FQNEAQ (reference sequence). The V and J ends lost 5 bases and 2 bases respectively, with 19 bases between them. This CDR3 is CASSNLARPGPGANVLTF. CDR3 nucleotides: TGTGCCAGCAGCAACCTCGCCCGGCCAGGGCCTGGGGCCAACGTCCTGACTTTC.

This sequence joins TRBV19 and TRBJ2-5; weak D call: TRBD2 (6 bases). This CDR3 contains 14 residues. Looked up from germline, CDR1 is LNHDA and CDR2 is SQIVND (reference sequence). Trimming removed 3 bases from V and 7 bases from J, with 15 bases in between. The CDR3 sequence: CASSMGRETGTQYF. The CDR3 DNA is TGTGCCAGTAGTATGGGACGGGAGACGGGGACCCAGTACTTC.

This clone was seen a handful of times. This sample includes further DNA sequences coding for the same CDR3. The chain employs TRBV10-3 and TRBJ2-3, with D hard to call. CDR1 and CDR2 from the germline V gene are ENHRY and SYGVKD. V was trimmed by 3 bases and J by 3 bases, leaving 4 bases between them. This CDR3 contains 12 residues. In DNA form, the CDR3 reads TGTGCCATCAGTGACGGGACAGATACGCAGTATTTT. Translating gives CAISDGTDTQYF.

This clone has more than one count but fewer than ten. The chain employs TRBV28 and TRBJ2-6; D remains ambiguous. Germline CDR1 reads MDHEN; CDR2 reads SYDVKM. The V and J ends lost 5 bases and 0 bases respectively, with 14 bases between them. This CDR3 has 17 residues. The CDR3 is CASSPVVGTSGANVLTF. The CDR3 nucleotides read TGTGCCAGCAGTCCCGTCGTCGGTACCTCTGGGGCCAACGTCCTGACTTTC. Full variable domain (outside the CDR3, taken from reference TRBV28 and TRBJ2-6): DVKVTQSSRYLVKRTGEKVFLECVQDMDHENMFWYRQDPGLGLRLIYFSYDVKMKEKGDIPEGYSVSREKKERFSLILESASTNQTSMYLCASSPVVGTSGANVLTFGAGSRLTVL.

This clone was found a few times. The V and J genes are TRBV5-1 and TRBJ2-6, with D possibly TRBD2 on 5 matching bases. The CDR3 is 16 amino acids. Germline V gives CDR1 SGHRS, CDR2 YFSETQ. V was clipped by 3 bases and J by 2 bases, with 12 bases between them. Here the CDR3 reads CASSSPAGTGANVLTF. The CDR3, as DNA: TGCGCCAGCAGCTCACCGGCGGGTACTGGGGCCAACGTCCTGACTTTC.

This clone was picked up a small number of times. The CDR3 region has the DNA TGCAGCGTTGAAGCCGGGGTCGGTCAGCCCCAGCATTTT. Encoded protein: CSVEAGVGQPQHF. This rearrangement joins TRBV29-1 to TRBJ1-5, with D hard to call. The CDR3 length is 13 residues. The V end lost 1 base, the J end lost 6 bases, and 10 bases lay between the germline ends. Germline V gene lookup returns CDR1 SQVTM and CDR2 ANQGSEA.

The chain couples TRBV18 to TRBJ2-7; tentative D call: TRBD1 (5 bases). The CDR3 extends over 15 amino acids. CDR1 KGHSH and CDR2 LQKENI come from the germline V gene. V lost 3 bases and J lost 0, with 12 bases in between. Here the CDR3 DNA reads TGTGCCAGCTCACCGAACAGGCAGAGCTCCTACGAGCAGTACTTC. It specifies CASSPNRQSSYEQYF.

The chain employs TRBV6-6 and TRBJ1-2; TRBD1 might be the D (6 bases). CDR1 MNHNY and CDR2 SVGAGI come from the germline V gene (reference sequence). The CDR3 extends over 15 amino acids. V was trimmed by 6 bases and J by 5 bases, leaving 19 bases between them. DNA for the CDR3: TGTGCCAGCAGACTTATTGGACAGTCTGATTATGGCTACACCTTC. Translating it yields CASRLIGQSDYGYTF.

There are a few counts of this clone. This chain joins TRBV11-2 and TRBJ2-5; 10 nucleotides match TRBD2. With V trimmed by 4 bases and J by 5 bases, 10 bases remained unmatched. The germline V gene encodes CDR1 SGHAT and CDR2 FQNNGV. The CDR3 spans 16 residues. The CDR3 here is CASSSHRTSGGETQYF. CDR3 sequence (DNA): TGTGCCAGCAGCTCTCACCGGACTAGCGGAGGGGAGACCCAGTACTTC.

This clone was seen a handful of times. The chain links TRBV7-2 to TRBJ2-1; 14 positions match TRBD2. The V and J ends lost 3 bases and 8 bases, in that order; junction bases with no gene match: 6. Germline CDR1 and CDR2: SGHTA and FQGNSA. The CDR3 extends over 16 amino acids. CDR3 in DNA: TGTGCCAGCAGCTTTCTCGGGACTAGCGGGAGCTATGAGCAGTTCTTC. This encodes CASSFLGTSGSYEQFF. Full variable domain (outside the CDR3, taken from reference TRBV7-2 and TRBJ2-1): GAGVSQSPSNKVTEKGKDVELRCDPISGHTALYWYRQSLGQGLEFLIYFQGNSAPDKSGLPSDRFSAERTGGSVSTLTIQRTQQEDSAVYLCASSFLGTSGSYEQFFGPGTRLTVL.

The chain couples TRBV4-3 to TRBJ1-2; D unresolved. Germline V lookup: CDR1 LGHNA, CDR2 YSLEER. V was shortened by 2 bases and J by 0 bases, with 13 bases between the two germline ends. CDR3 size: 16 residues. The CDR3 sequence: CASSQWAEGSNYGYTF. For the CDR3, the DNA is TGCGCCAGCAGCCAATGGGCCGAAGGTTCTAACTATGGCTACACCTTC.

The chain combines TRBV29-1 with TRBJ2-2, with 13 bases lining up with TRBD2. Germline values: CDR1 SQVTM, CDR2 ANQGSEA. Trimming cost V 6 bases and J 7 bases; bases outside gene matches: 8. The CDR3 has 15 amino acids. DNA for the CDR3: TGCAGCGTACGGCCCCGACTAGCGGGAGGCGGGGAGCTGTTTTTT. This translates into CSVRPRLAGGGELFF.

This clone came up a few times. V usage is TRBV4-2 and J usage is TRBJ2-3; tentatively, D is TRBD2 (5 bases). The CDR3 loop spans 14 amino acids. Trimming took 4 bases from V and 3 from J, leaving 11 bases between them. Germline values: CDR1 LGHNA, CDR2 YNFKEQ. The DNA for the CDR3 is TGTGCCAGCAGCCCCCGCGGGTTGACAGATACGCAGTATTTT. Encoded protein: CASSPRGLTDTQYF.

This clone was observed a handful of times. The chain joins TRBV12-5 to TRBJ2-5, with 8 bases matching TRBD1. This CDR3 is built from 15 residues. The V gene end was trimmed by 1 base and the J gene end by 3 bases; junction bases not matched to a gene: 4. CDR1 and CDR2 (germline): LGHNT, FRNRAP. The CDR3 here is CASGLGRQGKETQYF. The CDR3 DNA sequence: TGTGCTAGTGGTTTGGGCCGACAGGGGAAAGAGACCCAGTACTTC.

This clone was counted between two and nine times. The rearrangement uses TRBV6-4 and TRBJ2-3; 7 nucleotides line up with TRBD1. V trimming: 5 bases; J trimming: 3 bases; junction bases outside the gene matches: 8. The CDR3 length is 15 residues. Germline loops: CDR1 MRHNA, CDR2 SNTAGT. This CDR3 reads CASSTDRVSTDTQYF. The CDR3 region has the DNA TGTGCCAGCAGTACAGACAGGGTTTCAACAGATACGCAGTATTTT.

This clone was seen more than once but under ten times. The chain employs TRBV30 and TRBJ2-3; D is possibly TRBD1 (5 bases). Per germline, CDR1 GTSNPN and CDR2 SVGIG (reference sequence). This CDR3 region has 13 residues. Trimming stripped 8 bases from V and 2 bases from J, with 14 bases between. This CDR3 reads CAQGASTTDTQYF. CDR3 coding DNA: TGTGCCCAAGGGGCCTCCACCACAGATACGCAGTATTTT.

This clone was detected only a few times. This rearrangement joins TRBV5-1 to TRBJ2-4, with D perhaps TRBD2 (5 bases). Germline-derived CDR1 and CDR2 are SGHRS and YFSETQ. Trimming took off 0 bases at V and 5 bases at J, with 15 bases between the two ends. The CDR3 is made up of 16 amino acids. In DNA form, the CDR3 reads TGCGCCAGCAGCTTGGTGGACTCCACTGACCAAAACATTCAGTACTTC. Protein: CASSLVDSTDQNIQYF.

The genes are TRBV28 and TRBJ2-7, with TRBD1 matching 7 bases. Germline assignment: CDR1 MDHEN and CDR2 SYDVKM. With 8 bases clipped from V and 5 bases from J, the junction kept 9 bases outside the gene matches. The CDR3 is 13 amino acids. CDR3 protein: CASVQGISHEQYF. DNA of the CDR3: TGTGCCAGCGTACAGGGGATCAGCCACGAGCAGTACTTC.